This T cell receptor beta chain came from a study of cytomegalovirus exposure and HLA in healthy donors. Details on this clone: The antigen is undetermined.

Method: immunoSEQ multiplex PCR; TCRdb's copy keeps in-frame clones and lacks some. The sample has roughly 150,000 clones, about 88% seen once. Among the roughly 120 subjects of the validation cohort, separate from the approximately 670-subject first cohort, were the donors. Study findings and constraints: In vitro experiments confirmed that three CMV-associated chains were specific for CMV antigens.

The CDR3 sequence is 18 residues long. Trimming at V came to 0 bases and at J to 5 bases, leaving 10 bases not matched to a gene. Looked up from germline, CDR1 is WSHSY and CDR2 is SAAADI. Material: PBMCs. The chain has TRBV10-2 and TRBJ2-5; 12 bases map to TRBD2. The clonotype originates from a man aged 18 to 30 in good health and CMV-seropositive. The CDR3 here is CASSESMLLAGGPETQYF. CDR3 bases: TGCGCCAGCAGTGAGTCGATGTTGCTAGCGGGAGGGCCGGAGACCCAGTACTTC.